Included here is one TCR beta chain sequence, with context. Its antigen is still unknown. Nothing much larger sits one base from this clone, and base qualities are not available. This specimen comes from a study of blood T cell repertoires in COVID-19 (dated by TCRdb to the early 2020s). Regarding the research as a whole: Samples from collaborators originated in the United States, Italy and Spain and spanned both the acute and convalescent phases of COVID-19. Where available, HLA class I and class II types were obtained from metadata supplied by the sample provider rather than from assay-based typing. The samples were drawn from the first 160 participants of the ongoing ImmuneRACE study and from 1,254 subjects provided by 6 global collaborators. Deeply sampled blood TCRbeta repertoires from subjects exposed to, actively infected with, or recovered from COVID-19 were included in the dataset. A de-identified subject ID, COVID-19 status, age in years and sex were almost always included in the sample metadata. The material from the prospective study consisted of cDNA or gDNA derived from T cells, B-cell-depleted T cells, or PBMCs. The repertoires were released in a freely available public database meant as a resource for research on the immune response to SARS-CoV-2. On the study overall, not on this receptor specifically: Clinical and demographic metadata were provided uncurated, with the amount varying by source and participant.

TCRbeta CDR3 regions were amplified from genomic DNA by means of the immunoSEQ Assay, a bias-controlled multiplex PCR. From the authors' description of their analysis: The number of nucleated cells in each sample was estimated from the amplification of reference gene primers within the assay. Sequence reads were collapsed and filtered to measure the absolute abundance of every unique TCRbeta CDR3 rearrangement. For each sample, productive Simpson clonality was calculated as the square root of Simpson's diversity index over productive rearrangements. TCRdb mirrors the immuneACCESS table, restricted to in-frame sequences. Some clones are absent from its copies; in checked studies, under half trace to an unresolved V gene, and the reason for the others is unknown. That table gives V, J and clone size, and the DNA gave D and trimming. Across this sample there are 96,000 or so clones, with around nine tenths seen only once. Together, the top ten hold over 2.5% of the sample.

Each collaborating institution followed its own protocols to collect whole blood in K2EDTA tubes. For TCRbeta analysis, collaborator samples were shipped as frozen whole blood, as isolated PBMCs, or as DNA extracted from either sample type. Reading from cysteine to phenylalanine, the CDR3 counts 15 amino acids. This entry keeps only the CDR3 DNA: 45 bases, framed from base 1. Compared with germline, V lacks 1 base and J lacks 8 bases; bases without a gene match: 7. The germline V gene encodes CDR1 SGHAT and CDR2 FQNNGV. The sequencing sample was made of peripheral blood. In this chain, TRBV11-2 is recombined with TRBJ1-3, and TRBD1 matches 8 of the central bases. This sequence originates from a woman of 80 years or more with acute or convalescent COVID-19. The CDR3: CASSLAAGGAYTIYF. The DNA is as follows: TGTGCCAGCAGCTTAGCGGCAGGGGGCGCGTACACCATATATTTT.